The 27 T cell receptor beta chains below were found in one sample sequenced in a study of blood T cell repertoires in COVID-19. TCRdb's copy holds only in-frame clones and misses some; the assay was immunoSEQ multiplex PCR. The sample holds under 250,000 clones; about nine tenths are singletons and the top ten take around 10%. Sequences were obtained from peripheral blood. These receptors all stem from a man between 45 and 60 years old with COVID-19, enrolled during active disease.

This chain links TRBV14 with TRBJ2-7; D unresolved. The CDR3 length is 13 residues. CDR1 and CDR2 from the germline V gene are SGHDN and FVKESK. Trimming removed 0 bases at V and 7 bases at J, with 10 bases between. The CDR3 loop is CASSQDLGGEQYF. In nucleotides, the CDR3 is TGTGCCAGCAGCCAAGATCTTGGCGGTGAGCAGTACTTC. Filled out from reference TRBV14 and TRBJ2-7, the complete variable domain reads EAGVTQFPSHSVIEKGQTVTLRCDPISGHDNLYWYRRVMGKEIKFLLHFVKESKQDESGMPNNRFLAERTGGTYSTLKVQPAELEDSGVYFCASSQDLGGEQYFGPGTRLTVT.

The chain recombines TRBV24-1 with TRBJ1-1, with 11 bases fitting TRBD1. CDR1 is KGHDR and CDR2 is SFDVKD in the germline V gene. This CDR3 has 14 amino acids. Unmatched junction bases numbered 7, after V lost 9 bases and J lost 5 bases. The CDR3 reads CATAGGQGDTEAFF. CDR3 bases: TGTGCCACCGCCGGGGGACAGGGGGATACTGAAGCTTTCTTT.

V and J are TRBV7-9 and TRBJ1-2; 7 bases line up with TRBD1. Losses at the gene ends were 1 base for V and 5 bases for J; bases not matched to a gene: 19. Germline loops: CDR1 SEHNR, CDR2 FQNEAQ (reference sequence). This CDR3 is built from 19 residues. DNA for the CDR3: TGTGCCAGCAGCTTAGATTTCGAGCCAGGGGGGAAGATACCGTATGGCTACACCTTC. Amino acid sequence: CASSLDFEPGGKIPYGYTF.

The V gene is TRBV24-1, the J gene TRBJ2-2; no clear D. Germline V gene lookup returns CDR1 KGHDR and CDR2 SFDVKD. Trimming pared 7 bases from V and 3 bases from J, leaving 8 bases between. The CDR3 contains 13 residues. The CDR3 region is CATSGRYTGELFF. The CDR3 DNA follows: TGTGCCACCAGCGGCAGGTACACCGGGGAGCTGTTTTTT.

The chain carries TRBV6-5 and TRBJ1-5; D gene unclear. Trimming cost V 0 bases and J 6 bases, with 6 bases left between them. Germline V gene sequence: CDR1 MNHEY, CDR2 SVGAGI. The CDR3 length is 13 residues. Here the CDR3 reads CASSYSSLQPQHF. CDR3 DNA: TGTGCCAGCAGTTACTCGAGCCTTCAGCCCCAGCATTTT.

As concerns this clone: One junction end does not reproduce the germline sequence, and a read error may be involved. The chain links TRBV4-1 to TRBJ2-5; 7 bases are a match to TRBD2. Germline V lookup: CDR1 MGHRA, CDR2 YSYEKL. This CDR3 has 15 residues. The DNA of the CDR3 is TGCGCCAGCAGCCTACACGGACTAGATCAAGGGACCCAGTACTTC. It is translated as CASSLHGLDQGTQYF.

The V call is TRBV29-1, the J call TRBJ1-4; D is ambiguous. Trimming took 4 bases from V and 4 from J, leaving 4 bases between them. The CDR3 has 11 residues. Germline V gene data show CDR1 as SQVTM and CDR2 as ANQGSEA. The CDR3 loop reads CSVGVNEKLFF. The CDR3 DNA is TGCAGCGTTGGCGTTAATGAAAAACTGTTTTTT.

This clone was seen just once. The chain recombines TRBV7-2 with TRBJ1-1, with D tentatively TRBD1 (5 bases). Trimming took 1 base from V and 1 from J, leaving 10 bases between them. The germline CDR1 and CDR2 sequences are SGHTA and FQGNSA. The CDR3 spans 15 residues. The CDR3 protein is CASSLGQTPNTEAFF. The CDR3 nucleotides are TGTGCCAGCAGCTTAGGACAGACCCCGAACACTGAAGCTTTCTTT.

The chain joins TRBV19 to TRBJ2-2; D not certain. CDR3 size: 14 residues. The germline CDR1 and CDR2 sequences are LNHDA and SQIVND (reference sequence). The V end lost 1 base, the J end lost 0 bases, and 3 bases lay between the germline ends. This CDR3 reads CASSIAANTGELFF. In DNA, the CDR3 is TGTGCCAGTAGTATAGCGGCGAACACCGGGGAGCTGTTTTTT.

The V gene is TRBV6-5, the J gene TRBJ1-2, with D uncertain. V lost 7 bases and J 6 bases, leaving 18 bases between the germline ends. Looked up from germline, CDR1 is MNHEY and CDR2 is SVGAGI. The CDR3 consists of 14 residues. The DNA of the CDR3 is TGTGCCAGCATTTCTCTGGGAGGGCCCAATGGCTACACCTTC. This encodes CASISLGGPNGYTF.

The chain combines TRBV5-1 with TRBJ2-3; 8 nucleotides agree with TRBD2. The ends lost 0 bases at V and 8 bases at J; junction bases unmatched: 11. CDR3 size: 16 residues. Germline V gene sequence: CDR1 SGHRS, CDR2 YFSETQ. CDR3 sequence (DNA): TGCGCCAGCAGCTTGGACGCTAGCGGGTCCGGGAGTACGCAGTATTTT. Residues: CASSLDASGSGSTQYF. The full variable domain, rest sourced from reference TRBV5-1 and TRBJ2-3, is KAGVTQTPRYLIKTRGQQVTLSCSPISGHRSVSWYQQTPGQGLQFLFEYFSETQRNKGNFPGRFSGRQFSNSRSEMNVSTLELGDSALYLCASSLDASGSGSTQYFGPGTRLTVL.

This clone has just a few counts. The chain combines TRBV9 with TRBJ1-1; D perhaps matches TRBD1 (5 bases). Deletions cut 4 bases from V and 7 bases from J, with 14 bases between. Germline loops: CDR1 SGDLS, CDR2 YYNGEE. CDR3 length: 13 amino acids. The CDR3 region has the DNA TGTGCCAGCAGCCCCCACTGGGGCAGTGAAGCTTTCTTT. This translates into CASSPHWGSEAFF.

CDR3 nucleotides: TGTGCCAGTAATACTGATGGAAACACCATATATTTT. Translating gives CASNTDGNTIYF. The V and J genes are TRBV28 and TRBJ1-3; D uncertain. The V end lost 9 bases, the J end lost 3 bases, and 9 bases lay between the germline ends. The CDR3 contains 12 residues. Germline V gene lookup returns CDR1 MDHEN and CDR2 SYDVKM.

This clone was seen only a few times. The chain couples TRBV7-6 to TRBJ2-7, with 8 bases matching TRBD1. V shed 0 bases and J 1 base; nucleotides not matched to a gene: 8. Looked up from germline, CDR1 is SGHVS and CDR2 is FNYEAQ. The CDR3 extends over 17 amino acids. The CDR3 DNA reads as TGTGCCAGCAGCTTAGCGGTGGGGCAGGGGGCGTCCTACGAGCAGTACTTC. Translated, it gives CASSLAVGQGASYEQYF.

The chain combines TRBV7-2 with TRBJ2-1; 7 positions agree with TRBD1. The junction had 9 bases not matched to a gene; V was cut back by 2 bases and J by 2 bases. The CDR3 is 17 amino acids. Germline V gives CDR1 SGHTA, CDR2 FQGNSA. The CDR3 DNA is TGTGCCAGCAGCTTAAGGGGGCCCTCTGGTACCTACAATGAGCAGTTCTTC. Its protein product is CASSLRGPSGTYNEQFF.

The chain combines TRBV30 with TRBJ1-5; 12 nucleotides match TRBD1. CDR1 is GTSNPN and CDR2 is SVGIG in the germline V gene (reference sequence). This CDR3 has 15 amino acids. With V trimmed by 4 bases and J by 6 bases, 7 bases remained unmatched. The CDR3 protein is CAWTYGTGGSQPQHF. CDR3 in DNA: TGTGCCTGGACCTATGGGACAGGGGGCAGTCAGCCCCAGCATTTT.

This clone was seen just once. CDR3 coding DNA: TGTGCCAGCAGCCTAGGACAGATTGCAACTAATGAAAAACTGTTTTTT. Its protein is CASSLGQIATNEKLFF. The rearrangement uses TRBV7-9 and TRBJ1-4; D perhaps matches TRBD1 (6 bases). Per germline, CDR1 SEHNR and CDR2 FQNEAQ (reference sequence). Trimming removed 5 bases from V and 0 bases from J, with 13 bases in between. The CDR3 spans 16 residues.

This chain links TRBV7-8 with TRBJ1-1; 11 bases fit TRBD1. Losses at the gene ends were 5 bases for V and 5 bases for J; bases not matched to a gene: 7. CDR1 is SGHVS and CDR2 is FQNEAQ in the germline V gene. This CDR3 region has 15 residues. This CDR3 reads CASSPRDRGITEAFF. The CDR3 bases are TGTGCCAGCAGCCCGAGGGACAGGGGGATAACTGAAGCTTTCTTT.

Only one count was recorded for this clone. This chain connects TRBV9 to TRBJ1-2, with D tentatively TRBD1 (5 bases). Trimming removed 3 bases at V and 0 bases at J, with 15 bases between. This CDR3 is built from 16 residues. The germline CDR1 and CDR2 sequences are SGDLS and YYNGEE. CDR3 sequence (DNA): TGTGCCAGCAGCGAAGGGCCGCAGGGAACTAACTATGGCTACACCTTC. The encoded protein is CASSEGPQGTNYGYTF.

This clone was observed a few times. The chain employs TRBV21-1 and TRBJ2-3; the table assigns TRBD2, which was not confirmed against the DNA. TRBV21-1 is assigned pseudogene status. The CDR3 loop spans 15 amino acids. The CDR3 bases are TGTGCCAGCAGCGCGGGACTCCCCCCCCCAGATACGCAGTATTTT. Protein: CASSAGLPPPDTQYF.

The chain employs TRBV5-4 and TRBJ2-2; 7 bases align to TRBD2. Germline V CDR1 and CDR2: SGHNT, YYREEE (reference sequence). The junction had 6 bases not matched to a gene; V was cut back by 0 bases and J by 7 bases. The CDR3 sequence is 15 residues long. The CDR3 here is CASSLGGRVGGELFF. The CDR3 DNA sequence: TGTGCCAGCAGCTTGGGCGGGAGAGTGGGCGGGGAGCTGTTTTTT. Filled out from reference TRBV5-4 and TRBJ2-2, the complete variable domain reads ETGVTQSPTHLIKTRGQQVTLRCSSQSGHNTVSWYQQALGQGPQFIFQYYREEENGRGNFPPRFSGLQFPNYSSELNVNALELDDSALYLCASSLGGRVGGELFFGEGSRLTVL.

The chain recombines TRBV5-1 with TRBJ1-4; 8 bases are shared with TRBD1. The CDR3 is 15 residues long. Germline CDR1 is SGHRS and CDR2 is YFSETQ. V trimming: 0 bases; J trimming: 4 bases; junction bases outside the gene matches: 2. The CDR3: CASSLEQGGNEKLFF. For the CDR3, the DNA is TGCGCCAGCAGCTTGGAACAGGGGGGTAATGAAAAACTGTTTTTT.

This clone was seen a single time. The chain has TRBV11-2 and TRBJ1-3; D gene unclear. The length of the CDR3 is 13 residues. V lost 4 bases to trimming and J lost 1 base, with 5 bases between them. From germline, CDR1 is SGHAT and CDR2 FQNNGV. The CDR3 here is CASSSSSGNTIYF. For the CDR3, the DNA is TGTGCCAGCAGCTCCAGTTCTGGAAACACCATATATTTT.

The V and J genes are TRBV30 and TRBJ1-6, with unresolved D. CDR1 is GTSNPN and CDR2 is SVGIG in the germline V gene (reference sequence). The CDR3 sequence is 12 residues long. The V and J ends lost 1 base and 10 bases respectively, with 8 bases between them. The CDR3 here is CAWSGGNSPLHF. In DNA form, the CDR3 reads TGTGCCTGGAGTGGAGGGAACTCACCCCTCCACTTT.

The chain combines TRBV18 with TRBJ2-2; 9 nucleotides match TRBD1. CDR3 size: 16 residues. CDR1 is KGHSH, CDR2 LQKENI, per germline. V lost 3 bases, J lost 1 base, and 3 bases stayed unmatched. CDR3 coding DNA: TGTGCCAGCTCACCGATGGGACAGGGGAACACCGGGGAGCTGTTTTTT. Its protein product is CASSPMGQGNTGELFF.

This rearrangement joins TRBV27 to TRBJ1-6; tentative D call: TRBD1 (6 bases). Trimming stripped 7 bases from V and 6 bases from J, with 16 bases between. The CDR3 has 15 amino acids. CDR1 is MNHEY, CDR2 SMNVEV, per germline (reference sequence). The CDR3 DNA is TGTGCCAGCACATTAGGGGGGGCACCTAATTCACCCCTCCACTTT. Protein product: CASTLGGAPNSPLHF.

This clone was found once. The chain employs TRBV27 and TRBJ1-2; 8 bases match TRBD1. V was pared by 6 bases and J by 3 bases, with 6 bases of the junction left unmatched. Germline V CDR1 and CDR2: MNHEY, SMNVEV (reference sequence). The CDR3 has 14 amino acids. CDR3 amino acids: CASRRTGSDYGYTF. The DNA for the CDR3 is TGTGCCAGCAGAAGGACAGGGTCCGACTATGGCTACACCTTC.